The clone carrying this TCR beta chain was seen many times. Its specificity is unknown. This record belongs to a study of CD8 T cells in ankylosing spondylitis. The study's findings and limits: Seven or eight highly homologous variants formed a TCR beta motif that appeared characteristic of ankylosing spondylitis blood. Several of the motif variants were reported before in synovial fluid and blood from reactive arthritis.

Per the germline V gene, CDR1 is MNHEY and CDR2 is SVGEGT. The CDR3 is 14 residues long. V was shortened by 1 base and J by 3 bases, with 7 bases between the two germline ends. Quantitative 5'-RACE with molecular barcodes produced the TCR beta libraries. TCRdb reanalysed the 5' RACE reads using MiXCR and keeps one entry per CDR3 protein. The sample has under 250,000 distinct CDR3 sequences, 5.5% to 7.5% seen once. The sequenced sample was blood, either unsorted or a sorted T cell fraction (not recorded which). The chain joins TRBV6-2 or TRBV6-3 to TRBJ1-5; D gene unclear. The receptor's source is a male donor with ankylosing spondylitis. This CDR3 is CASSYFQDNQPQHF. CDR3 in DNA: TGTGCCAGCAGTTACTTTCAGGACAATCAGCCCCAGCATTTT.